This T cell receptor (beta chain) was sequenced in a study of shared clonotypes between healthy human individuals. CD45RA+ naive and CD45RA-negative memory subsets were separated from CD4+ cells. CDR3 length equals 14 residues. From germline, CDR1 is MNHNY and CDR2 SVGAGI (reference sequence). Trimming took off 0 bases at V and 6 bases at J, with 11 bases between the two ends. Profiled with immunoSEQ multiplex PCR; TCRdb holds only in-frame clones, not every one. The sample contains around 2,000,000 clones, about 95% of which appear only once. About this clone itself: The antigen is not known.

Whole-study findings and limits: Lower generation probabilities were found for non-shared clonotypes than for those shared by all four donors. Sorted-subset sequencing was shown by rarefaction to be incomplete despite large depth. Clonotype sharing among donors likely depends on sequencing depth.

This clonotype originated in a young man in good health. Sequencing was carried out using naive CD4+ T cells sorted from blood. Subset noted: CD45RA+ positively selected. The V gene is TRBV6-6, the J gene TRBJ1-1; D gene uncertain. The DNA for the CDR3 is TGTGCCAGCAGTTACTCGGGCATGTTGGCTGAAGCTTTCTTT. It specifies CASSYSGMLAEAFF.